A selection of T cell receptor beta chains follows, all from one sample in a study of cytomegalovirus exposure and HLA in healthy donors. Clones were read by immunoSEQ multiplex PCR, and TCRdb kept only the in-frame ones, dropping some. The sample yields about 140,000 clones, around 85% seen once. The sample comprised PBMCs. These receptors all stem from a man younger than 35 in good health and CMV-seronegative. CDR3s include the opening cysteine and the closing phenylalanine or tryptophan. A D gene is named only where the DNA matches it firmly. For some rows the clone size is stated as once, few or many, or as a class when expanded; others skip it.

V	D	size	J	DNA	CDR3
TRBV19	TRBD1	.	TRBJ2-3	TGTGCCAGTACTAGTAGGACAGGGGGCTTAGATACGCAGTATTTT	CASTSRTGGLDTQYF
TRBV7-9	.	.	TRBJ2-4	TGTGCCAGCAGCTCCCCTTTGGACAACGGATGGATTCAGTACTTC	CASSSPLDNGWIQYF
TRBV23-1	TRBD2	.	TRBJ2-7	TGCGCCAGCAGTCCCAGTCTAGCGGGAGGTCCCTACGAGCAGTACTTC	CASSPSLAGGPYEQYF
TRBV29-1	TRBD1	.	TRBJ2-6	TGCAGCGGGGACAGGGGCCCTTCTGGGGCCAACGTCCTGACTTTC	CSGDRGPSGANVLTF
TRBV7-2	TRBD2	once	TRBJ2-5	TGTGCCAGCAGCGTGCAGCGGGGGCAAGAGACCCAGTACTTC	CASSVQRGQETQYF
TRBV4-1	.	once	TRBJ2-3	TGCGCCAGCAGCGGAAAGGGAGGGGGTTCGGGCACAGATACGCAGTATTTT	CASSGKGGGSGTDTQYF
TRBV11-2	TRBD2	.	TRBJ2-7	TGTGCCAGCAGCTTATTAACTAGCGGACGACACGAGCAGTACTTC	CASSLLTSGRHEQYF
TRBV30	TRBD1	.	TRBJ2-5	TGTGCCTGGAGTGACAGGGGATTCTCAGAGACCCAGTACTTC	CAWSDRGFSETQYF
TRBV19	.	.	TRBJ2-3	TGTGCCAGTAGTATGCAATGGGGCCAGGGGCCAGATACGCAGTATTTT	CASSMQWGQGPDTQYF
TRBV9	.	.	TRBJ2-3	TGTGCCAGCAGCGTGGGCGGGAGCACAGATACGCAGTATTTT	CASSVGGSTDTQYF
TRBV6-6	TRBD2	.	TRBJ2-7	TGTGCCAGCAGTTACCGAGACGGGGGGGGATCCTACGAGCAGTACTTC	CASSYRDGGGSYEQYF
TRBV7-2	.	.	TRBJ1-2	TGTGCCAGCAGCTTACGGACAGTTCCCTTCTATGGCTACACCTTC	CASSLRTVPFYGYTF
TRBV4-1	.	.	TRBJ2-3	TGCGCCAGCAGCCAAGTTGCGGGGCCCAGCACAGATACGCAGTATTTT	CASSQVAGPSTDTQYF
TRBV6-5	.	.	TRBJ2-3	TGTGCCAGCAGTTACTCCTTCACAGATACGCAGTATTTT	CASSYSFTDTQYF
TRBV6-6	.	.	TRBJ1-2	TGTGCCAGCAGTTTCACGGGGGGCGGCTACACCTTC	CASSFTGGGYTF
TRBV11-2	.	.	TRBJ1-1	TGTGCCAGCAGCTCCCGTACCCGGTGGGGGGAGACTGAAGCTTTCTTT	CASSSRTRWGETEAFF
TRBV7-9	.	.	TRBJ1-3	TGTGCCAGCAGCTTATCGGGGTTTGGGAACACCATATATTTT	CASSLSGFGNTIYF
TRBV7-2	TRBD2	many	TRBJ2-3	TGTGCCAGCAGCTCTAAGACTAGCAAAGATACGCAGTATTTT	CASSSKTSKDTQYF
TRBV2	.	.	TRBJ1-1	TGTGCCAGCAGTGAAGCGCTTGGGGGGACTGAAGCTTTCTTT	CASSEALGGTEAFF
TRBV19	.	.	TRBJ1-5	TGTGCCAGTAGTATAAAACAGGGCAATCAGCCCCAGCATTTT	CASSIKQGNQPQHF
TRBV5-8	TRBD1	.	TRBJ2-7	TGTGCCAGCAGCTTAGGGACAGGGGAGGCGTACGAGCAGTACTTC	CASSLGTGEAYEQYF
TRBV19	TRBD1	.	TRBJ1-1	TGTGCCAGTAGTTCGCTGAGAGACAGGGGCACTGAAGCTTTCTTT	CASSSLRDRGTEAFF
TRBV6-1	.	few	TRBJ2-5	TGTGCCAGCAGTGATACGGGGCGGATACTAGCCCCTTACCAAGAGACCCAGTACTTC	CASSDTGRILAPYQETQYF
TRBV2	.	.	TRBJ2-5	TGTGCCAGCAGCCCCCCCCAACCTAAAGAGACCCAGTACTTC	CASSPPQPKETQYF
TRBV29-1	.	.	TRBJ2-5	TGCAGCGTTGTTGGCGGGGATCGGGAGACCCAGTACTTC	CSVVGGDRETQYF
TRBV27	.	.	TRBJ2-1	TGTGCCAGCAGTTTTACGGAGAACAATGAGCAGTTCTTC	CASSFTENNEQFF
TRBV7-7	.	.	TRBJ2-1	TGTGCCAGCAGCTTATTAGGGGTCGGCAATGAGCAGTTCTTC	CASSLLGVGNEQFF
TRBV28	.	.	TRBJ2-7	TGTGCCAGCAGAATCGTGGGGGGTTCCTACGAGCAGTACTTC	CASRIVGGSYEQYF
TRBV5-4	.	.	TRBJ2-7	TGTGCCAGCAGCTTGGCAGGGGTTAGCTCCTACGAGCAGTACTTC	CASSLAGVSSYEQYF
TRBV30	TRBD1	.	TRBJ1-2	TGTGCCAGTTCCGACAGGGTGGTCTACACCTTC	CASSDRVVYTF
TRBV30	.	.	TRBJ2-7	TGTGCCTGGAGTGTCTTATCCTACGAGCAGTACTTC	CAWSVLSYEQYF
TRBV30	.	few	TRBJ1-3	TGTGCCATCAGCTATAACAGGATCTCTGGAAACACCATATATTTT	CAISYNRISGNTIYF
TRBV4-3	.	.	TRBJ1-3	TGCGCCAGCAGCCAAGAACCGGTCTCTGGAAACACCATATATTTT	CASSQEPVSGNTIYF
TRBV27	.	.	TRBJ2-7	TGTGCCAGCAGCCTCCGGAGCGGTCGGGTCTACGAGCAGTACTTC	CASSLRSGRVYEQYF
TRBV11-2	.	.	TRBJ2-1	TGTGCCAGCAGTTATACAGTGAGCTCCTACAATGAGCAGTTCTTC	CASSYTVSSYNEQFF
TRBV5-1	.	.	TRBJ1-4	TGCGCCAGCAGCGGCGGGACGCCTAATGAAAAACTGTTTTTT	CASSGGTPNEKLFF
TRBV6-5	TRBD1	.	TRBJ1-2	TGTGCCAGCAGTTACTCGTTTAAGGGGGCCGCCCGAGGCTACACCTTC	CASSYSFKGAARGYTF
TRBV27	.	.	TRBJ2-1	TGTGCCAGCAGTTTATTCCCGGAGAAGGCGGCCGATGAGCAGTTCTTC	CASSLFPEKAADEQFF
TRBV6-1	.	few	TRBJ2-7	TGTGCCAGCAGTGGGGGCTCGAAAACAGCCTACTACGAGCAGTACTTC	CASSGGSKTAYYEQYF
TRBV10-3	.	.	TRBJ1-2	TGTGCCATCAGCGCCATCAGTGTCCCGTATGGCTACACCTTC	CAISAISVPYGYTF